The TCR beta chain under discussion was sequenced for a study of CD8 T cells in Susac syndrome. RNA in amounts of roughly 0.5 to 1 ug was reverse transcribed with random hexamers. One entry per CDR3 protein results from TCRdb running MiXCR on the immunoSEQ multiplex PCR reads. The sample holds some 120,000 distinct CDR3 sequences; over 90% are singletons and the top ten take 0.12%. The CDR3 extends over 13 amino acids. CDR1 and CDR2 from the germline V gene are MNHEY and SVGAGI. Trimming took 6 bases from V and 4 from J; bases not matched to a gene: 6. The TCR was taken from a human donor in good health. Sequencing was done on a sample of CD4+ T cells from PBMCs. J is TRBJ2-7 and V is TRBV6-5; TRBD2 agrees at 7 bases. The CDR3 coding sequence is TGTGCCAGCAGGGTAGGACTAGAGTACGAGCAGTACTTC. Its translation is CASRVGLEYEQYF.